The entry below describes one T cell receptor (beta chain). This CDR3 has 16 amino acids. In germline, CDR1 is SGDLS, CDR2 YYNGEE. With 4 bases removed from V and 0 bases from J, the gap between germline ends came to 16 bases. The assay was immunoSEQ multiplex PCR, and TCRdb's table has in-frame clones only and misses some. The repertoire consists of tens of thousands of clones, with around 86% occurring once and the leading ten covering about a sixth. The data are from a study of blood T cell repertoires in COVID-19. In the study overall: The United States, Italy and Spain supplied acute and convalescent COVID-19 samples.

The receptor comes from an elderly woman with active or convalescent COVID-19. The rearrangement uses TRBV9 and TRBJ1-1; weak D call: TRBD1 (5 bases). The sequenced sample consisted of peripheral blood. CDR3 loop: CASSQPGGRVNTEAFF. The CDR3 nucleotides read TGTGCCAGCAGCCAACCGGGGGGACGGGTGAACACTGAAGCTTTCTTT.